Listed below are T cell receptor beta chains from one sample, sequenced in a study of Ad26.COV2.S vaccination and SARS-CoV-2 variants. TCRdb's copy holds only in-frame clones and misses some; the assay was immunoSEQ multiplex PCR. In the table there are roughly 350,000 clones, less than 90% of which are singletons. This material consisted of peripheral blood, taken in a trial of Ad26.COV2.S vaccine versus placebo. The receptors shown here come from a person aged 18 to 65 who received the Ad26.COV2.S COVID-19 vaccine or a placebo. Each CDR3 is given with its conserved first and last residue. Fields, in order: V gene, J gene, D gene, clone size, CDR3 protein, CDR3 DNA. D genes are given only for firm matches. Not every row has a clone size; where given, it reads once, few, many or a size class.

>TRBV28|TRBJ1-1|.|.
CASSLKVRGAFF
TGTGCCAGCAGTTTAAAAGTAAGAGGAGCTTTCTTT
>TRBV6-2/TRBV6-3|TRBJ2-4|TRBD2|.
CASSYYGGSENIQYF
TGTGCCAGCAGTTACTACGGGGGGTCGGAGAACATTCAGTACTTC
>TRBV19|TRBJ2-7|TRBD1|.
CASSASGTEYEQYF
TGTGCCAGTAGTGCGTCCGGGACAGAGTACGAGCAGTACTTC
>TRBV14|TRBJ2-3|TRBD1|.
CASSQDGDRARGTQYF
TGTGCCAGCAGCCAAGATGGGGACAGGGCTCGGGGTACGCAGTATTTT
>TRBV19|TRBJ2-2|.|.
CASSIQVTGELFF
TGTGCCAGTAGTATTCAGGTTACCGGGGAGCTGTTTTTT
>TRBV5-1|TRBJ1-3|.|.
CASSLEGQSSGNTIYF
TGCGCCAGCAGCTTGGAAGGACAAAGCTCTGGAAACACCATATATTTT
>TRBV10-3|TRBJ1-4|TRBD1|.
CAISPGQGANEKLFF
TGTGCCATCAGTCCCGGACAGGGAGCTAATGAAAAACTGTTTTTT
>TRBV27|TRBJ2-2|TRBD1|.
CASKTGQGDTGELFF
TGTGCCAGCAAAACGGGACAGGGTGACACCGGGGAGCTGTTTTTT
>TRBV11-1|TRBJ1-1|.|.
CASSLGRATEAFF
TGTGCCAGCAGCTTAGGCAGGGCCACTGAAGCTTTCTTT
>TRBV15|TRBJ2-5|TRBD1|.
CATSRLGQTEETQYF
TGTGCCACCAGCAGACTGGGACAGACCGAAGAGACCCAGTACTTC
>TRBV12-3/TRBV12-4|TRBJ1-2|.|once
CASSAGTRYGYTF
TGTGCCAGCAGCGCCGGGACCCGCTATGGCTACACCTTC
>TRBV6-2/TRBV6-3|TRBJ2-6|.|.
CASSYSGGASGANVLTF
TGTGCCAGCAGTTACTCCGGGGGCGCTTCTGGGGCCAACGTCCTGACTTTC
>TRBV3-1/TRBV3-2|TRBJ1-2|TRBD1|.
CASSQSGTGLKANYGYTF
TGTGCCAGCAGCCAATCCGGGACAGGGCTCAAAGCTAACTATGGCTACACCTTC
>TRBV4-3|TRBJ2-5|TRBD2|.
CASSQDLGSGGAPETQYF
TGCGCCAGCAGCCAAGATCTGGGGAGCGGGGGGGCCCCAGAGACCCAGTACTTC
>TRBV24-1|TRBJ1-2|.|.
CATSDAFSTGYTF
TGTGCCACCAGTGATGCGTTTAGTACCGGCTACACCTTC
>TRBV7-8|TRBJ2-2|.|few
CASSLTARSTGELFF
TGTGCCAGCAGCTTAACAGCCAGGTCCACCGGGGAGCTGTTTTTT
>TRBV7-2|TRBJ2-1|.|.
CASSLYSRDNEQFF
TGTGCCAGCAGCTTATACTCACGTGACAATGAGCAGTTCTTC
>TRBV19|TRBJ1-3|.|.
CASRARSGNTIYF
TGTGCCAGTCGGGCCCGCTCTGGAAACACCATATATTTT
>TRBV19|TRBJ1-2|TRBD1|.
CASSEGQNYGYTF
TGTGCCAGTAGTGAGGGACAGAACTATGGCTACACCTTC
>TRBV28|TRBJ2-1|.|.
CASSLWSYEQFF
TGTGCCAGCAGTTTATGGAGCTATGAGCAGTTCTTC
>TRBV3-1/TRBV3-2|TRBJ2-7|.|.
CASSAGQNNYEQYF
TGTGCCAGCAGCGCGGGACAGAACAACTACGAGCAGTACTTC
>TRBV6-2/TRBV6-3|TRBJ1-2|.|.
CASSQDIDYGYTF
TGTGCCAGCAGTCAGGACATAGACTATGGCTACACCTTC
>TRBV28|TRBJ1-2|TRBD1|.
CASSRDRGGYTF
TGTGCCAGCAGCCGGGACAGGGGTGGCTACACCTTC
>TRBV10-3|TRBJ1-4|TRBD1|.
CAISGQGATNEKLFF
TGTGCCATCAGTGGACAGGGGGCAACTAATGAAAAACTGTTTTTT
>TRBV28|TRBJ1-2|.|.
CASSPPVDYGYTF
TGTGCCAGCAGTCCCCCTGTGGACTATGGCTACACCTTC
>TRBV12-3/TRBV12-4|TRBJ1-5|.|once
CASSFAANQPQHF
TGTGCCAGCAGCTTTGCGGCCAATCAGCCCCAGCATTTT
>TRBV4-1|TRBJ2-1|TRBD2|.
CASSQGPGLAFNEQFF
TGCGCCAGCAGCCAAGGCCCGGGACTAGCATTCAATGAGCAGTTCTTC
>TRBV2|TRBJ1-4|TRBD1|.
CASRPPGQGNEKLFF
TGTGCCAGCAGGCCTCCGGGACAGGGGAATGAAAAACTGTTTTTT
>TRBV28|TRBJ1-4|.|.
CASLTPAGNEKLFF
TGTGCCAGCTTGACACCAGCGGGGAATGAAAAACTGTTTTTT
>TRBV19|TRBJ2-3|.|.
CASTIGENTDTQYF
TGTGCCAGTACAATCGGGGAAAACACAGATACGCAGTATTTT
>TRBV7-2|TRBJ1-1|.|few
CASSLGHQNTEAFF
TGTGCCAGCAGCCTCGGACACCAGAACACTGAAGCTTTCTTT
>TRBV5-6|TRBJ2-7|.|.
CASSPNRVTEYF
TGTGCCAGCAGCCCGAATCGTGTGACAGAGTACTTC
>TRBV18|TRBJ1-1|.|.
CASSPSFGANTEAFF
TGTGCCAGCTCACCCTCCTTTGGGGCGAACACTGAAGCTTTCTTT